Shown below are 2 T cell receptor beta chains from a single sample sequenced in a study of blood T cell repertoires in COVID-19. Generated by immunoSEQ multiplex PCR, the TCRdb table keeps only in-frame clones and is missing some. The sample includes hundreds of thousands of clones, 89% of them seen just once. The specimen was peripheral blood. The receptor source for this set is a man aged 18 to 30 with COVID-19, enrolled during active disease.

The chain joins TRBV19 to TRBJ2-5; 14 nucleotides match TRBD2. From germline, CDR1 is LNHDA and CDR2 SQIVND (reference sequence). The CDR3 loop spans 16 amino acids. The V and J ends lost 5 bases and 2 bases, in that order; junction bases with no gene match: 4. The CDR3 DNA reads as TGTGCCAGTAGTTGGGGACTAGCGGGGGCACAAGAGACCCAGTACTTC. Translated: CASSWGLAGAQETQYF.

The chain is built from TRBV7-6 and TRBJ2-3, with D tentatively TRBD2 (6 bases). This CDR3 contains 15 residues. The germline gives CDR1 SGHVS, CDR2 FNYEAQ. V lost 5 bases, J lost 4 bases, and 16 bases lay in between. The CDR3 loop is CASSAGGATSDTQYF. DNA of the CDR3: TGTGCCAGCAGCGCAGGCGGGGCTACCTCAGATACGCAGTATTTT.